The 30 T cell receptor beta chains listed next were all sequenced from one sample in a study of blood T cell repertoires in COVID-19. TCRdb's copy holds only in-frame clones and misses some; the assay was immunoSEQ multiplex PCR. This table holds some 96,000 clones, just over 90% found once. Sequenced: peripheral blood. These receptors were taken from a man in his sixties with acute or convalescent COVID-19.

Written as DNA, the CDR3 is TGTGCCAGCAGCCGGAGCGGGGGGACCAATACGCAGTATTTT. This sequence encodes CASSRSGGTNTQYF. The chain combines TRBV7-9 with TRBJ2-3; 9 bases map to TRBD2. CDR1 SEHNR and CDR2 FQNEAQ come from the germline V gene (reference sequence). Trimming at V came to 5 bases and at J to 7 bases, leaving 7 bases not matched to a gene. CDR3 size: 14 residues.

J is TRBJ1-5 and V is TRBV30; TRBD1 might be the D (5 bases). Germline V gene sequence: CDR1 GTSNPN, CDR2 SVGIG (reference sequence). V lost 2 bases to trimming and J lost 7 bases, with 9 bases between them. The CDR3 is 12 residues long. CDR3 sequence reads: CAWSPGLQPQHF. Here the CDR3 DNA reads TGTGCCTGGAGTCCGGGACTGCAGCCCCAGCATTTT.

V gene TRBV27 combines with J gene TRBJ2-3; 7 bases match TRBD1. In germline, CDR1 is MNHEY, CDR2 SMNVEV (reference sequence). This CDR3 has 19 amino acids. With 6 bases clipped from V and 5 bases from J, the junction kept 23 bases outside the gene matches. The CDR3 loop is CASSPLANRGQWVVDTQYF. The CDR3 DNA follows: TGTGCCAGCAGCCCCTTGGCGAACAGGGGCCAATGGGTTGTAGATACGCAGTATTTT.

This chain uses TRBV10-3 with TRBJ1-5; weak D call: TRBD1 (5 bases). From germline, CDR1 is ENHRY and CDR2 SYGVKD. With 6 bases removed from V and 2 bases from J, the gap between germline ends came to 11 bases. This CDR3 has 14 amino acids. The CDR3 DNA is TGTGCCATCAGCTCAGGGTCGGGCAATCAGCCCCAGCATTTT. It is translated as CAISSGSGNQPQHF.

The chain employs TRBV6-5 and TRBJ2-2, with 7 bases that match TRBD1. Germline CDR1 MNHEY, CDR2 SVGAGI. This CDR3 is built from 14 residues. V lost 9 bases to trimming and J lost 3 bases; unmatched junction nucleotides: 7. In nucleotides, the CDR3 is TGTGCCAGTACCCCGGGACAGTACACCGGGGAGCTGTTTTTT. Residues: CASTPGQYTGELFF.

The chain employs TRBV7-8 and TRBJ1-2; D not resolved. In germline, CDR1 is SGHVS, CDR2 FQNEAQ. The CDR3 totals 15 residues. Trimming removed 3 bases from V and 10 bases from J, with 21 bases in between. DNA for the CDR3: TGTGCCAGCAGCTTCGGTAGCCTAAGAACTATCTCCTACACCTTC. Its protein is CASSFGSLRTISYTF.

The chain carries TRBV30 and TRBJ2-1, with a possible D match to TRBD1 (6 bases). V dropped 7 bases and J dropped 3 bases, with 16 bases sitting between them. CDR3 length: 14 amino acids. CDR1 is GTSNPN and CDR2 is SVGIG in the germline V gene (reference sequence). The CDR3 coding sequence is TGTGCCTCAAACCGGGACATGCGCTACAATGAGCAGTTCTTC. Translating it yields CASNRDMRYNEQFF. Together with reference TRBV30 and TRBJ2-1, the CDR3 gives the full variable domain: SQTIHQWPATLVQPVGSPLSLECTVEGTSNPNLYWYRQAAGRGLQLLFYSVGIGQISSEVPQNLSASRPQDRQFILSSKKLLLSDSGFYLCASNRDMRYNEQFFGPGTRLTVL.

This clone turned up a few times. V and J are TRBV19 and TRBJ1-2; unclear D gene. The CDR3 is made up of 13 amino acids. Between the trimmed V and J ends, which lost 5 bases and 6 bases, there was a span of 13 bases. CDR1 is LNHDA, CDR2 SQIVND, per germline (reference sequence). Here the CDR3 reads CASSPEGGHGYTF. In DNA, the CDR3 is TGTGCCAGTAGTCCCGAGGGAGGCCATGGCTACACCTTC.

This clone was recorded only once. The chain links TRBV2 to TRBJ1-1; 8 positions match TRBD1. Trimming removed 2 bases from V and 1 base from J; junction bases left unmatched: 6. This CDR3 has 16 amino acids. Germline CDR1 is SNHLY and CDR2 is FYNNEI. The CDR3 DNA reads TGTGCCAGCAGTGAATTAAGGGACAGGAAGAACACTGAAGCTTTCTTT. It encodes CASSELRDRKNTEAFF.

The rearrangement links TRBV2 to TRBJ1-2; 11 bases agree with TRBD1. Germline V CDR1 and CDR2: SNHLY, FYNNEI. The CDR3 covers 13 residues. The V gene end was trimmed by 9 bases and the J gene end by 4 bases; junction bases not matched to a gene: 4. The CDR3 here is CASGTGGFYGYTF. Written as DNA, the CDR3 is TGTGCCAGTGGGACAGGGGGTTTCTATGGCTACACCTTC.

V usage is TRBV3-1 (or the pseudogene TRBV3-2) and J usage is TRBJ1-1; D remains unclear. Trimming took 4 bases from V and 1 from J, leaving 10 bases between them. This CDR3 has 14 amino acids. The germline gives CDR1 LGHDT, CDR2 YNNKEL (reference sequence). The CDR3, as DNA: TGTGCCAGCAGCCCAAGAGTAGCGAACACTGAAGCTTTCTTT. Amino acid sequence: CASSPRVANTEAFF.

The chain combines TRBV6-5 with TRBJ1-2; 10 bases match TRBD1. This CDR3 region has 13 residues. J gave up 4 bases and V 8 bases, and 4 bases lay outside the gene matches. In germline, CDR1 is MNHEY, CDR2 SVGAGI. The DNA of the CDR3 is TGTGCCAGCGAGACAGGGGGCGGCTATGGCTACACCTTC. It specifies CASETGGGYGYTF.

V gene TRBV5-4 combines with J gene TRBJ1-4, with D tentatively TRBD1 (6 bases). Germline V gene lookup returns CDR1 SGHNT and CDR2 YYREEE (reference sequence). With 3 bases removed from V and 4 bases from J, the gap between germline ends came to 7 bases. CDR3 length: 13 amino acids. For the CDR3, the DNA is TGTGCCAGCAGCTCGGACAGTAATGAAAAACTGTTTTTT. This gives the protein CASSSDSNEKLFF.

The CDR3 spells CASSIYSLVGAEAFF. As DNA, the CDR3 is TGTGCCAGTAGTATATATTCTTTGGTGGGAGCTGAAGCTTTCTTT. V is TRBV19 and J is TRBJ1-1; D unclear. Trimming stripped 2 bases from V and 6 bases from J, with 16 bases between. In germline, CDR1 is LNHDA, CDR2 SQIVND (reference sequence). The CDR3 consists of 15 residues.

This chain links TRBV21-1 with TRBJ1-1; no DNA check was done on the table's D call, TRBD1. TRBV21-1 is described as a pseudogene. There are 13 residues in the CDR3. The CDR3 nucleotides read TGTGCCAGCAGCACACAGGAGAACACTGAAGCTTTCTTT. Amino acid sequence: CASSTQENTEAFF.

The CDR3: CASSEGTGYGYTF. DNA of the CDR3: TGTGCCAGCAGTGAAGGGACAGGGTATGGCTACACCTTC. V is TRBV6-1 and J is TRBJ1-2, with 8 positions matching TRBD1. CDR3 length: 13 amino acids. Germline V gives CDR1 MNHNS, CDR2 SASEGT. V lost 1 base to trimming and J lost 5 bases; unmatched junction nucleotides: 0.

This chain connects TRBV10-3 to TRBJ1-3, with 9 bases fitting TRBD1. The junction had 6 bases not matched to a gene; V was cut back by 7 bases and J by 5 bases. Germline V CDR1 and CDR2: ENHRY, SYGVKD. The CDR3 sequence is 14 residues long. The DNA for the CDR3 is TGTGCCATCAAAGAGACAGGGGGAAGAAACACCATATATTTT. This sequence encodes CAIKETGGRNTIYF.

The V call is TRBV6-5, the J call TRBJ2-1, with D tentatively TRBD1 (6 bases). Germline V gene lookup returns CDR1 MNHEY and CDR2 SVGAGI. The germline V and J ends were trimmed by 6 bases and 0 bases, with 12 bases remaining between them. There are 15 residues in the CDR3. The chain's CDR3 is CASRLQGSSYNEQFF. CDR3 DNA sequence: TGTGCCAGCAGGCTACAGGGTAGCTCCTACAATGAGCAGTTCTTC.

The chain joins TRBV18 to TRBJ2-1; 7 bases line up with TRBD2. The CDR3 consists of 14 residues. Trimming cost V 3 bases and J 2 bases; bases outside gene matches: 1. Germline lookup yields CDR1 KGHSH and CDR2 LQKENI. CDR3 loop: CASSPSGAYNEQFF. CDR3 nucleotide sequence: TGTGCCAGCTCACCGAGCGGGGCCTACAATGAGCAGTTCTTC.

The genes are TRBV27 and TRBJ1-2; a possible D gene is TRBD1 (5 bases). This CDR3 is 15 amino acids long. Germline V gene lookup returns CDR1 MNHEY and CDR2 SMNVEV (reference sequence). Trimming cost V 7 bases and J 1 base, with 16 bases left between them. The CDR3: CASKSLGGVNYGYTF. The CDR3 region has the DNA TGTGCCAGCAAGTCGCTTGGGGGGGTTAACTATGGCTACACCTTC.

V usage is TRBV6-2 or TRBV6-3 and J usage is TRBJ1-1, with 7 bases identical to TRBD1. Germline CDR1 is MNHEY and CDR2 is SVGEGT. The junction had 10 bases not matched to a gene; V was cut back by 5 bases and J by 7 bases. The CDR3 is made up of 14 amino acids. The CDR3 sequence: CASSDRQGLDEAFF. The CDR3 DNA is TGTGCCAGCAGTGATCGACAGGGTCTTGATGAAGCTTTCTTT.

This clone appeared a single time. The chain combines TRBV5-8 with TRBJ1-5, with unresolved D. The CDR3 totals 15 residues. Deletions cut 0 bases from V and 2 bases from J, with 9 bases between. Germline assignment: CDR1 SGHTS and CDR2 YDEGEE. CDR3 region: CASSLGQVGNQPQHF. The DNA of the CDR3 is TGTGCCAGCAGCTTGGGTCAGGTGGGCAATCAGCCCCAGCATTTT. Complete variable domain (other parts from reference TRBV5-8 and TRBJ1-5): EAGVTQSPTHLIKTRGQQATLRCSPISGHTSVYWYQQALGLGLQFLLWYDEGEERNRGNFPPRFSGRQFPNYSSELNVNALELEDSALYLCASSLGQVGNQPQHFGDGTRLSIL.

This sequence joins TRBV14 and TRBJ2-2; TRBD2 agrees at 7 bases. In germline, CDR1 is SGHDN, CDR2 FVKESK. The CDR3 sequence is 16 residues long. The J segment lost 2 bases and the V segment lost 1 base, leaving 4 bases of the junction unmatched. In DNA form, the CDR3 reads TGTGCCAGCAGCCAAGTCCTAGCGGCAAACACCGGGGAGCTGTTTTTT. Residues: CASSQVLAANTGELFF. Supplemented by reference TRBV14 and TRBJ2-2, the full variable domain reads EAGVTQFPSHSVIEKGQTVTLRCDPISGHDNLYWYRRVMGKEIKFLLHFVKESKQDESGMPNNRFLAERTGGTYSTLKVQPAELEDSGVYFCASSQVLAANTGELFFGEGSRLTVL.

The chain joins TRBV9 to TRBJ2-5; 15 bases align to TRBD2. V gave up 4 bases and J gave up 4 bases; unmatched junction bases: 5. The CDR3 runs 16 residues. Germline assignment: CDR1 SGDLS and CDR2 YYNGEE. CDR3 loop: CASSPRTSGGGETQYF. The CDR3 DNA sequence: TGTGCCAGCAGCCCTCGGACTAGCGGGGGGGGAGAGACCCAGTACTTC. Full variable domain (missing parts from reference TRBV9 and TRBJ2-5): DSGVTQTPKHLITATGQRVTLRCSPRSGDLSVYWYQQSLDQGLQFLIQYYNGEERAKGNILERFSAQQFPDLHSELNLSSLELGDSALYFCASSPRTSGGGETQYFGPGTRLLVL.

The CDR3 spells CASSLQGRHTEAFF. Written as DNA, the CDR3 is TGCGCCAGCAGCCTACAGGGAAGGCACACTGAAGCTTTCTTT. The chain couples TRBV5-1 to TRBJ1-1, with D possibly being TRBD1 (6 bases). The CDR3 is made up of 14 amino acids. The germline V gene encodes CDR1 SGHRS and CDR2 YFSETQ. V lost 4 bases and J lost 3, with 13 bases in between.

The chain uses TRBV6-6 and TRBJ1-1; 9 nucleotides align to TRBD1. V trimming: 5 bases; J trimming: 6 bases; junction bases outside the gene matches: 1. The CDR3 has 12 residues. The germline V gene has CDR1 MNHNY and CDR2 SVGAGI (reference sequence). The CDR3 reads CASSTGGPEAFF. The DNA of the CDR3 is TGTGCCAGCAGTACAGGGGGCCCTGAAGCTTTCTTT.

The rearrangement links TRBV7-9 to TRBJ1-2; 10 bases line up with TRBD1. The CDR3 is 14 amino acids. J was trimmed by 4 bases and V by 5 bases; bases with no gene match: 4. Germline V gene data show CDR1 as SEHNR and CDR2 as FQNEAQ (reference sequence). The chain's CDR3 is CASSGTGEAYGYTF. The CDR3 bases are TGTGCCAGCAGCGGGACAGGGGAGGCCTATGGCTACACCTTC.

The chain joins TRBV30 to TRBJ1-1; D uncertain. The CDR3 consists of 11 residues. Germline V gene data show CDR1 as GTSNPN and CDR2 as SVGIG (reference sequence). Trimming left V 2 bases short and J 5 bases short, with 6 bases between. The CDR3 sequence: CAWSPRTEAFF. For the CDR3, the DNA is TGTGCCTGGAGTCCTAGGACTGAAGCTTTCTTT.

The chain joins TRBV15 to TRBJ1-1; the match to TRBD1 covers 8 bases. Germline V CDR1 and CDR2: LNHNV, YYDKDF (reference sequence). The CDR3 runs 14 residues. Germline trimming cut 5 bases from V and 1 base from J; bases unmatched to any gene: 3. DNA of the CDR3: TGTGCCACCAGCGGGGGGACAGGGAACACTGAAGCTTTCTTT. Translated: CATSGGTGNTEAFF.

The chain joins TRBV19 to TRBJ1-2; D is possibly TRBD1 (6 bases). Per germline, CDR1 LNHDA and CDR2 SQIVND (reference sequence). CDR3 length: 15 residues. V dropped 1 base and J dropped 4 bases, with 13 bases sitting between them. DNA for the CDR3: TGTGCCAGTAGTATAGGACTGGGGGCCTCCTATGGCTACACCTTC. It translates to CASSIGLGASYGYTF.